The next 2 T cell receptor beta chains were all read from a single sample in a study of cytomegalovirus exposure and HLA in healthy donors. The PCR used 60 Vbeta and 13 Jbeta primers. Here immunoSEQ multiplex PCR was the method, and the copy in TCRdb shows in-frame clones only, minus some. Counted here are around 70,000 clones, about 75% occurring once; the ten biggest clones make up approximately 13%. Sequencing was carried out using PBMCs. Source of these receptors: an older man in good health and CMV-seronegative.

The gene calls are TRBV30 and TRBJ2-2; 7 nucleotides line up with TRBD2. This CDR3 has 15 residues. The germline CDR1 and CDR2 sequences are GTSNPN and SVGIG (reference sequence). The V and J ends lost 2 bases and 1 base, in that order; junction bases with no gene match: 4. As DNA, the CDR3 is TGTGCCTGGAGTCGACTAGCTGGGAACACCGGGGAGCTGTTTTTT. Translating it yields CAWSRLAGNTGELFF. The entire variable domain, with the rest obtained from reference TRBV30 and TRBJ2-2, is as follows: SQTIHQWPATLVQPVGSPLSLECTVEGTSNPNLYWYRQAAGRGLQLLFYSVGIGQISSEVPQNLSASRPQDRQFILSSKKLLLSDSGFYLCAWSRLAGNTGELFFGEGSRLTVL.

The chain joins TRBV19 to TRBJ1-4, with 8 positions matching TRBD1. V shed 7 bases, J shed 7 bases, and the junction held 5 bases outside the gene matches. The CDR3 runs to 13 residues. The germline V gene encodes CDR1 LNHDA and CDR2 SQIVND (reference sequence). The CDR3 loop reads CASKQGGVEKLFF. In nucleotides, the CDR3 is TGTGCCAGTAAACAGGGGGGAGTTGAAAAACTGTTTTTT. Based on the CDR3 plus reference TRBV19 and TRBJ1-4, the full variable domain is DGGITQSPKYLFRKEGQNVTLSCEQNLNHDAMYWYRQDPGQGLRLIYYSQIVNDFQKGDIAEGYSVSREKKESFPLTVTSAQKNPTAFYLCASKQGGVEKLFFGSGTQLSVL.